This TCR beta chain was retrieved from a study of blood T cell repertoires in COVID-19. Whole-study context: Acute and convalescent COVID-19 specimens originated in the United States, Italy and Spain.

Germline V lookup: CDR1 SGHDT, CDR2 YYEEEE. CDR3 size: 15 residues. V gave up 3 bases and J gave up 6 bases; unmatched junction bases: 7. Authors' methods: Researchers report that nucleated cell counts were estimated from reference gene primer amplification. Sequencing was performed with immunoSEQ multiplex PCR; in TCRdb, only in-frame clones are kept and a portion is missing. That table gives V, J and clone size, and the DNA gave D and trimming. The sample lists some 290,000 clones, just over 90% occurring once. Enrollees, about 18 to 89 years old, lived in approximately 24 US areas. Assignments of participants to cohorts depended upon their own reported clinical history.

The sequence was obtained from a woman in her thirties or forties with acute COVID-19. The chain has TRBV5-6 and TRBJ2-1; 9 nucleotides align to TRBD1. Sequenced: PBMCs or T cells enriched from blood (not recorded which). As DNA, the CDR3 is TGTGCCAGCAGCTCAACCGGGACAGGGTCCAATGAGCAGTTCTTC. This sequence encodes CASSSTGTGSNEQFF.